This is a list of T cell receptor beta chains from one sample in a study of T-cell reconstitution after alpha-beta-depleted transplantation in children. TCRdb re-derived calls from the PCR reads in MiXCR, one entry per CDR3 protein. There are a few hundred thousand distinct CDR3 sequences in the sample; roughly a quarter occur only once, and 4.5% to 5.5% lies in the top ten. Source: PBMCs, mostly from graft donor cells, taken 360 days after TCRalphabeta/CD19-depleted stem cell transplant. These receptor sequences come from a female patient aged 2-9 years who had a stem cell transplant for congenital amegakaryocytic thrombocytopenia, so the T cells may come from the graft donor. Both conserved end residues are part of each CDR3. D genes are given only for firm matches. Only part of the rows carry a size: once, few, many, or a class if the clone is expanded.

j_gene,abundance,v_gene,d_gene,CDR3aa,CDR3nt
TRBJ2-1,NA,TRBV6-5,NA,CASSYSLERHRNEQFF,TGTGCCAGCAGTTACTCGCTAGAGAGACATCGGAATGAGCAGTTCTTC
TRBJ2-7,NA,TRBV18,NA,CASSPLVRGDGEQYF,TGTGCCAGCTCACCACTAGTAAGGGGTGACGGCGAGCAGTACTTC
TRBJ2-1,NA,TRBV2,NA,CASRRGGNEQFF,TGTGCCAGCAGGAGGGGGGGGAATGAGCAGTTCTTC
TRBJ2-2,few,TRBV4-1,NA,CASSQDGPGELFF,TGCGCCAGCAGCCAAGACGGTCCCGGGGAGCTGTTTTTT
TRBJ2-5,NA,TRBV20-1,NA,CSARDGADQETQYF,TGCAGTGCTAGAGATGGGGCTGACCAAGAGACCCAGTACTTC
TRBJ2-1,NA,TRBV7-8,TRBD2,CASSFGGRERYYNEQFF,TGTGCCAGCAGCTTTGGCGGGCGGGAGAGATACTACAATGAGCAGTTCTTC
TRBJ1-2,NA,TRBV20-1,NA,CSARRRGGYGYTF,TGCAGTGCTAGACGCAGGGGAGGCTATGGCTACACCTTC
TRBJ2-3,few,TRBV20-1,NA,CSATRGATDTQYF,TGCAGTGCTACCAGGGGTGCCACAGATACGCAGTATTTT
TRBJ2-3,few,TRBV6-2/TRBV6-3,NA,CASSPTTYLTDTQYF,TGTGCCAGCAGCCCAACTACGTACCTCACAGATACGCAGTATTTT
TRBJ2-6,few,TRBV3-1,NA,CASSQVPAGAGANVLTF,TGTGCCAGCAGCCAAGTCCCGGCAGGGGCTGGGGCCAACGTCCTGACTTTC
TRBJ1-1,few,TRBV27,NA,CASRAAPVMNTEAFF,TGTGCCAGCAGAGCCGCCCCCGTCATGAACACTGAAGCTTTCTTT
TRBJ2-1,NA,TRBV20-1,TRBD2,CSVGGAGGRYNEQFF,TGCAGTGTCGGGGGCGCGGGAGGGAGGTACAATGAGCAGTTCTTC
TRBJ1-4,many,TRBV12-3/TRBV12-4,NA,CASSPNSAKLFF,TGTGCCAGCAGTCCGAACTCGGCAAAACTGTTTTTT
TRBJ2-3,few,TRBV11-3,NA,CASSLATRDTQYF,TGTGCCAGCAGCCTCGCGACCCGAGATACGCAGTATTTT
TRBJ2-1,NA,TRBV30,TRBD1,CAWNTGAPYNEQFF,TGTGCCTGGAACACAGGGGCCCCCTACAATGAGCAGTTCTTC
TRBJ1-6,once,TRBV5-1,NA,CASSPLGGDNSPLHF,TGCGCCAGCAGCCCGCTGGGAGGGGATAATTCACCCCTCCACTTT
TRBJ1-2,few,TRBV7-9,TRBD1,CASSPSPQGDYGYTF,TGTGCCAGCAGCCCCTCTCCCCAGGGGGATTATGGCTACACCTTC
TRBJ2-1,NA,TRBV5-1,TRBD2,CASSWTSGRGNEQFF,TGCGCCAGCAGCTGGACTAGCGGGAGGGGAAATGAGCAGTTCTTC
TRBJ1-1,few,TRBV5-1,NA,CASSLSMMNTEAFF,TGCGCCAGCAGCTTGTCGATGATGAACACTGAAGCTTTCTTT
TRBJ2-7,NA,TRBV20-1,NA,CSAMKGGPPYEQYF,TGCAGTGCTATGAAGGGGGGGCCTCCCTACGAGCAGTACTTC
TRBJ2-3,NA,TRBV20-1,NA,CSAPVGWVSGTDTQYF,TGCAGTGCCCCTGTGGGCTGGGTCAGCGGCACAGATACGCAGTATTTT
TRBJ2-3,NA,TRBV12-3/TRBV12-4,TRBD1,CASRADTGGGDTQYF,TGTGCCAGCAGGGCAGATACAGGGGGTGGAGATACGCAGTATTTT
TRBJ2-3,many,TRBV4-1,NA,CASSPTPTDFRDTQYF,TGCGCCAGCAGCCCCACCCCGACAGATTTTCGGGATACGCAGTATTTT
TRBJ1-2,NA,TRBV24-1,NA,CATSDTTGGQLSYTF,TGTGCCACCAGTGACACAACCGGGGGCCAGCTGAGTTACACCTTC
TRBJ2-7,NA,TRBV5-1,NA,CASSFGGDLYEQYF,TGCGCCAGCAGCTTCGGCGGGGACTTGTACGAGCAGTACTTC
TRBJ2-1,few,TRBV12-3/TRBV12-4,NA,CASSLGGDGGPSDEQFF,TGTGCCAGCAGTTTGGGGGGAGATGGGGGGCCATCGGATGAGCAGTTCTTC
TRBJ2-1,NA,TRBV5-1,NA,CASSRTLRNEQFF,TGCGCCAGCAGCCGCACGTTACGAAATGAGCAGTTCTTC
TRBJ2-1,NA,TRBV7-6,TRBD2,CASSLERGRYNEQFF,TGTGCCAGCAGCTTAGAGCGGGGAAGATACAATGAGCAGTTCTTC
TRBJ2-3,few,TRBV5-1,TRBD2,CASSLRLATSTDTQYF,TGCGCCAGCAGCCTGCGACTAGCGACTAGCACAGATACGCAGTATTTT
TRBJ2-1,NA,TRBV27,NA,CASILPPGHEQFF,TGTGCCAGCATTTTACCCCCTGGCCATGAGCAGTTCTTC
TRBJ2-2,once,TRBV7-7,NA,CASSPRVGTGELFF,TGTGCCAGCAGCCCCCGGGTGGGAACCGGGGAGCTGTTTTTT